This T cell receptor beta chain stems from a study of blood T cell repertoires in COVID-19. Turning to the study itself: Spain, Italy and the United States supplied samples that represented acute and convalescent COVID-19. PBMCs, B-cell-depleted T cells, or T cells were the source of the cDNA or gDNA that made up the material.

Original methodology: Nucleated cell counts were estimated from reference gene primer amplification. Generated by immunoSEQ multiplex PCR, the TCRdb table keeps only in-frame clones and is missing some. V, J and clone size were drawn from that table, and D and trimming were deduced from the DNA. The sample holds some 150,000 clones, roughly nine tenths seen once. This CDR3 comprises 13 residues. J lost 14 bases, V lost 7 bases, and 7 bases had no gene match. Germline V gives CDR1 LNHDA, CDR2 SQIVND (reference sequence). Sequences were obtained from peripheral blood. This chain uses TRBV19 with TRBJ1-6; 11 bases are shared with TRBD1. This clonotype originated in a woman aged 60 to 75 with active COVID-19. The DNA of the CDR3 is TGTGCCAGTAAGGACAGGGGGCGCGAAACCCTCCACTTT. This gives the protein CASKDRGRETLHF.